The present entry profiles one TCR beta chain with its context. The sample comes from a study of blood T cell repertoires in COVID-19. CDR1 is WNHNN and CDR2 is SYGVQD in the germline V gene (reference sequence). The length of the CDR3 is 18 residues. Deletions cut 6 bases from V and 5 bases from J, with 26 bases between. In the original analysis: Reference gene primers were amplified, and this amplification served to estimate nucleated cell counts. The assay was immunoSEQ multiplex PCR, and TCRdb's table has in-frame clones only and misses some. That table is the source of V, J and clone size, and D and trimming were worked out from the DNA. The repertoire holds approximately 140,000 clones, with around 90% as singletons.

This clonotype was sampled from a woman in her fifties or sixties with active or convalescent COVID-19. Sequenced input: peripheral blood. The rearrangement links TRBV10-1 to TRBJ1-5; perhaps TRBD1 as D (6 bases). The DNA for the CDR3 is TGCGCCAGCAGGCCGACCAGGGACAAACCGCGCCATTATCAGCCCCAGCATTTT. This gives the protein CASRPTRDKPRHYQPQHF.